This T cell receptor (beta chain) was identified in a study of human T cells and chemical hapten exposure. Study context: Across the whole study, which lasted about 5.5 months, patients were given diphenylcyclopropenone on the scalp once a week.

Library preparation tagged each individual cDNA molecule with a unique molecular identifier. Original analysis: Between about 23,224 and 700,000 TCRs appeared in each sample, and the median stood at about 93,000. TCRdb reanalysed the RACE reads using MiXCR and keeps one entry per CDR3 protein. What appears here as the V and J calls and clone size reflects TCRdb's work, not the paper's. The sample includes roughly 380,000 distinct CDR3 sequences, about 6% of them seen just once. Time point denoted: patch test 2, 6 weeks after DPC sensitization. The sample's treatment: therapeutic diphenylcyclopropenone sensitization with weekly scalp DPC. The V gene lost 4 bases and the J gene lost 3 bases, with 14 bases spanning the gap. This CDR3 is 15 amino acids long. CDR1 and CDR2 from the germline V gene are SGHRS and YFSETQ. Study results and caveats: Donor immune responses may differ from healthy people's, since all donors had alopecia.

As for this clonotype: What it binds is unknown.

The receptor's source is a woman in her late teens or twenties with alopecia areata. Some clones in this sample may be carry-over from other donors' samples. This chain joins TRBV5-1 and TRBJ2-1; perhaps TRBD2 as D (6 bases). The specimen was whole blood, collected in connection with sensitization to the hapten diphenylcyclopropenone (DPC). The DNA for the CDR3 is TGCGCCAGCAGCCCCAACCCCGGGAGCTACAATGAGCAGTTCTTC. It is translated as CASSPNPGSYNEQFF.